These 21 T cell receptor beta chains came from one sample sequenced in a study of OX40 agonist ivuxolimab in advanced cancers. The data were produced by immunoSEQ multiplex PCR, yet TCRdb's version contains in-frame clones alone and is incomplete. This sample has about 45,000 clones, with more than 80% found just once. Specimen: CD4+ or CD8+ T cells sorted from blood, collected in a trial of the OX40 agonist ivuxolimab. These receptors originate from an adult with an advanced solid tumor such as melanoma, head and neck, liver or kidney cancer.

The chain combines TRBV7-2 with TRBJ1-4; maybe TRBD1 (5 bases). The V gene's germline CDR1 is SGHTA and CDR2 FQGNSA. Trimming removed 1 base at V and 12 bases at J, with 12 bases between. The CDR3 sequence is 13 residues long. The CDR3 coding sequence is TGTGCCAGCAGCTTAGGCAGGGACCTCGAACTGTTTTTT. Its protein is CASSLGRDLELFF.

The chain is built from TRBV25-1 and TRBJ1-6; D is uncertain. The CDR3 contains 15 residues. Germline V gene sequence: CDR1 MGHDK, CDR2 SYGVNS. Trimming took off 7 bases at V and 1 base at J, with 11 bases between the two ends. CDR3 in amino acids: CASNSGWSYNSPLHF. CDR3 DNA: TGTGCCAGCAACTCGGGGTGGTCCTATAATTCACCCCTCCACTTT.

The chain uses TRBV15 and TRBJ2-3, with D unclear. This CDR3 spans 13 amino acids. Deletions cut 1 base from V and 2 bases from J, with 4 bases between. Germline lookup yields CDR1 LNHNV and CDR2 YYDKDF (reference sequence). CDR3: CATSRVLTDTQYF. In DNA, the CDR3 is TGTGCCACCAGCAGAGTCCTCACAGATACGCAGTATTTT.

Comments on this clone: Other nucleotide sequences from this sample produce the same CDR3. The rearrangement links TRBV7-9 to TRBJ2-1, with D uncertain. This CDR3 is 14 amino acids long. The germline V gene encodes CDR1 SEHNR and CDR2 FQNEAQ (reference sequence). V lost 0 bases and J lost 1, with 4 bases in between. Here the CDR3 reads CASSLAGSYNEQFF. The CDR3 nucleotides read TGTGCCAGCAGCTTAGCGGGTTCCTACAATGAGCAGTTCTTC. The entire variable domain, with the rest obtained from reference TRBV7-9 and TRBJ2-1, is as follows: DTGVSQNPRHKITKRGQNVTFRCDPISEHNRLYWYRQTLGQGPEFLTYFQNEAQLEKSRLLSDRFSAERPKGSFSTLEIQRTEQGDSAMYLCASSLAGSYNEQFFGPGTRLTVL.

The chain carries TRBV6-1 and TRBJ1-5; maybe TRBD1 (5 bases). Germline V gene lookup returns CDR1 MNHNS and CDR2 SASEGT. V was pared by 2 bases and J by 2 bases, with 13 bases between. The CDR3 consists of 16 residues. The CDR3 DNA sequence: TGTGCCAGCAGTGAATGGGGACTAGAGGGCAATCAGCCCCAGCATTTT. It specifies CASSEWGLEGNQPQHF.

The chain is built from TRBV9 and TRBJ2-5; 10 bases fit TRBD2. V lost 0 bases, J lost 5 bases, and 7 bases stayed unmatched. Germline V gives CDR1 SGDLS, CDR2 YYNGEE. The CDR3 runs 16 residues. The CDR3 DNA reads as TGTGCCAGCAGCGTAGGGCTAGCGGGAGCTCGGGAGACCCAGTACTTC. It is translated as CASSVGLAGARETQYF.

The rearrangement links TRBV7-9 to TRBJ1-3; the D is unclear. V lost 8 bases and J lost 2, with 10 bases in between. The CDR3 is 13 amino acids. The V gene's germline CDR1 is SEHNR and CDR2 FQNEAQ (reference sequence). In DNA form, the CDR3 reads TGTGCCAGCGAGCGATCTCCTGGAAACACCATATATTTT. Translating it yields CASERSPGNTIYF.

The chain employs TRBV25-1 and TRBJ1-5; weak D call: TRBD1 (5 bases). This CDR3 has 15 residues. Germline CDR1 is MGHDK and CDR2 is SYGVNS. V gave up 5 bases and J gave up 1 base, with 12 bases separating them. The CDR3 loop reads CASSLRQRSNQPQHF. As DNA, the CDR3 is TGTGCCAGCAGTCTACGACAGAGGAGCAATCAGCCCCAGCATTTT.

The CDR3 loop is CASSLAPGNEQFF. In nucleotides, the CDR3 is TGTGCCAGCAGCTTAGCCCCGGGCAATGAGCAGTTCTTC. The genes are TRBV7-2 and TRBJ2-1; no clear D gene. V shed 0 bases and J shed 6 bases, with 6 bases lying between them. Germline assignment: CDR1 SGHTA and CDR2 FQGNSA. This CDR3 spans 13 amino acids.

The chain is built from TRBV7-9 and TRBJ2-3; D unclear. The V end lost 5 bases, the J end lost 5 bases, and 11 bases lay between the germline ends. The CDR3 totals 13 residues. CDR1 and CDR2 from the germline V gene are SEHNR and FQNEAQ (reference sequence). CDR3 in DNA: TGTGCCAGCAGCCCCCGGTCTGGAGATACGCAGTATTTT. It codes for CASSPRSGDTQYF.

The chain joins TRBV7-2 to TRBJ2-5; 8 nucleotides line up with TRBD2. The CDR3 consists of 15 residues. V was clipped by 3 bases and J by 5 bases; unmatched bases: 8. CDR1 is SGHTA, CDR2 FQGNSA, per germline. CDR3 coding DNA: TGTGCCAGCAGCTTGTCGGGGGGGCCGTTTGAGACCCAGTACTTC. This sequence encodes CASSLSGGPFETQYF.

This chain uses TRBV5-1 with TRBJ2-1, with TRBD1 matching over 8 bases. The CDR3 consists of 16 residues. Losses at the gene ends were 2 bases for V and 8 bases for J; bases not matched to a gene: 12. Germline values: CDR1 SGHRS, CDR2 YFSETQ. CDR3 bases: TGCGCCAGCAGCTTCTGGGTCCACTCAGGGGGCGATGAGCAGTTCTTC. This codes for CASSFWVHSGGDEQFF. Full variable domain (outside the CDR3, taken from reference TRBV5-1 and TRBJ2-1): KAGVTQTPRYLIKTRGQQVTLSCSPISGHRSVSWYQQTPGQGLQFLFEYFSETQRNKGNFPGRFSGRQFSNSRSEMNVSTLELGDSALYLCASSFWVHSGGDEQFFGPGTRLTVL.

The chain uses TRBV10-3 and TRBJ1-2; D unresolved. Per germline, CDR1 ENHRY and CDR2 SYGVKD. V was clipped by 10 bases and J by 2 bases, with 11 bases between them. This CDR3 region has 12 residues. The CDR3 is CATPGLNYGYTF. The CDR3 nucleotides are TGTGCCACCCCCGGGTTAAACTATGGCTACACCTTC.

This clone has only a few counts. The CDR3 sequence: CASGYSSYNSPLHF. Written as DNA, the CDR3 is TGTGCCAGCGGGTACAGCTCCTATAATTCACCCCTCCACTTT. This chain joins TRBV27 and TRBJ1-6; D is unresolved. The V gene lost 8 bases and the J gene lost 0 bases, with 8 bases spanning the gap. The CDR3 runs to 14 residues. The germline V gene encodes CDR1 MNHEY and CDR2 SMNVEV (reference sequence).

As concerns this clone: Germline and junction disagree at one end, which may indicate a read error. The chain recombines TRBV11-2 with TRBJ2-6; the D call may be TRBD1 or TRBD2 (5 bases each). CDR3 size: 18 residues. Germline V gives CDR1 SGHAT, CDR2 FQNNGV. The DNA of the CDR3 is TGCGCCAGCAGCTTAGGTCGGGACCAAAGCTCTGGGGCCAACGTCCTGACTTTC. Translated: CASSLGRDQSSGANVLTF. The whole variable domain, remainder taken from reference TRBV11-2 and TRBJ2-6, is EAGVAQSPRYKIIEKRQSVAFWCNPISGHATLYWYQQILGQGPKLLIQFQNNGVVDDSQLPKDRFSAERLKGVDSTLKIQPAKLEDSAVYLCASSLGRDQSSGANVLTFGAGSRLTVL.

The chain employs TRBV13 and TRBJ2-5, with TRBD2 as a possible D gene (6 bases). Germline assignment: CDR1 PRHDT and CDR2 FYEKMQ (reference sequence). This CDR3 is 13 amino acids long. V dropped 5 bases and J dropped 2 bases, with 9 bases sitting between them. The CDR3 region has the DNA TGTGCCAGCAGCGGAGGGCTGCAAGAGACCCAGTACTTC. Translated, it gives CASSGGLQETQYF.

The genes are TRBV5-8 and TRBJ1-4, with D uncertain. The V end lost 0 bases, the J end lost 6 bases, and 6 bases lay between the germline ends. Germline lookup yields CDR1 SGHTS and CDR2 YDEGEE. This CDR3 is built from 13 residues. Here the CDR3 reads CASSLVWDEKLFF. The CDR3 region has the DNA TGTGCCAGCAGCTTGGTGTGGGATGAAAAACTGTTTTTT. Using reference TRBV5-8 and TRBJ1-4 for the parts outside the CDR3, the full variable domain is EAGVTQSPTHLIKTRGQQATLRCSPISGHTSVYWYQQALGLGLQFLLWYDEGEERNRGNFPPRFSGRQFPNYSSELNVNALELEDSALYLCASSLVWDEKLFFGSGTQLSVL.

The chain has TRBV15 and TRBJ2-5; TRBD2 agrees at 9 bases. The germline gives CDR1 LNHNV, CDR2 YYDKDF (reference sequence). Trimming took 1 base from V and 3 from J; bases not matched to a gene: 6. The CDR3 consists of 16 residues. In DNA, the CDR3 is TGTGCCACCAGCAGAGGGGTGGCGGGAGGGGAAGAGACCCAGTACTTC. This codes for CATSRGVAGGEETQYF.

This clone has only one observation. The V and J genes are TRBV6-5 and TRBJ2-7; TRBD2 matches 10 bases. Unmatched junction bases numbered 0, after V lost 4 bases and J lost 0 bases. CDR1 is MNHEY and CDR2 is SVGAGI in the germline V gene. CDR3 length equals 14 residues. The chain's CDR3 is CASSLAGGSYEQYF. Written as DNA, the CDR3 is TGTGCCAGCAGTTTAGCGGGAGGCTCCTACGAGCAGTACTTC.

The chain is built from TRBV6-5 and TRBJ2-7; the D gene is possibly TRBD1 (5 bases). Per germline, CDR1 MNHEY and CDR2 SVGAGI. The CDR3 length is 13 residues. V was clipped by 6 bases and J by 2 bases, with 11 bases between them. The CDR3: CASRTEATYEQYF. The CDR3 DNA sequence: TGTGCCAGCAGGACAGAAGCTACCTACGAGCAGTACTTC.

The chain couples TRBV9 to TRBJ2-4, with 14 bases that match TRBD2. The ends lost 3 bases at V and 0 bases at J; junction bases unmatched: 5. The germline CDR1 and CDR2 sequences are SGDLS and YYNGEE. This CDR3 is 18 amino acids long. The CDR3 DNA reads TGTGCCAGCAGCGCCGGGACTAGCGGGGGTCTAGCCAAAAACATTCAGTACTTC. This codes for CASSAGTSGGLAKNIQYF. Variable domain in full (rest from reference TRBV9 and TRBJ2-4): DSGVTQTPKHLITATGQRVTLRCSPRSGDLSVYWYQQSLDQGLQFLIQYYNGEERAKGNILERFSAQQFPDLHSELNLSSLELGDSALYFCASSAGTSGGLAKNIQYFGAGTRLSVL.